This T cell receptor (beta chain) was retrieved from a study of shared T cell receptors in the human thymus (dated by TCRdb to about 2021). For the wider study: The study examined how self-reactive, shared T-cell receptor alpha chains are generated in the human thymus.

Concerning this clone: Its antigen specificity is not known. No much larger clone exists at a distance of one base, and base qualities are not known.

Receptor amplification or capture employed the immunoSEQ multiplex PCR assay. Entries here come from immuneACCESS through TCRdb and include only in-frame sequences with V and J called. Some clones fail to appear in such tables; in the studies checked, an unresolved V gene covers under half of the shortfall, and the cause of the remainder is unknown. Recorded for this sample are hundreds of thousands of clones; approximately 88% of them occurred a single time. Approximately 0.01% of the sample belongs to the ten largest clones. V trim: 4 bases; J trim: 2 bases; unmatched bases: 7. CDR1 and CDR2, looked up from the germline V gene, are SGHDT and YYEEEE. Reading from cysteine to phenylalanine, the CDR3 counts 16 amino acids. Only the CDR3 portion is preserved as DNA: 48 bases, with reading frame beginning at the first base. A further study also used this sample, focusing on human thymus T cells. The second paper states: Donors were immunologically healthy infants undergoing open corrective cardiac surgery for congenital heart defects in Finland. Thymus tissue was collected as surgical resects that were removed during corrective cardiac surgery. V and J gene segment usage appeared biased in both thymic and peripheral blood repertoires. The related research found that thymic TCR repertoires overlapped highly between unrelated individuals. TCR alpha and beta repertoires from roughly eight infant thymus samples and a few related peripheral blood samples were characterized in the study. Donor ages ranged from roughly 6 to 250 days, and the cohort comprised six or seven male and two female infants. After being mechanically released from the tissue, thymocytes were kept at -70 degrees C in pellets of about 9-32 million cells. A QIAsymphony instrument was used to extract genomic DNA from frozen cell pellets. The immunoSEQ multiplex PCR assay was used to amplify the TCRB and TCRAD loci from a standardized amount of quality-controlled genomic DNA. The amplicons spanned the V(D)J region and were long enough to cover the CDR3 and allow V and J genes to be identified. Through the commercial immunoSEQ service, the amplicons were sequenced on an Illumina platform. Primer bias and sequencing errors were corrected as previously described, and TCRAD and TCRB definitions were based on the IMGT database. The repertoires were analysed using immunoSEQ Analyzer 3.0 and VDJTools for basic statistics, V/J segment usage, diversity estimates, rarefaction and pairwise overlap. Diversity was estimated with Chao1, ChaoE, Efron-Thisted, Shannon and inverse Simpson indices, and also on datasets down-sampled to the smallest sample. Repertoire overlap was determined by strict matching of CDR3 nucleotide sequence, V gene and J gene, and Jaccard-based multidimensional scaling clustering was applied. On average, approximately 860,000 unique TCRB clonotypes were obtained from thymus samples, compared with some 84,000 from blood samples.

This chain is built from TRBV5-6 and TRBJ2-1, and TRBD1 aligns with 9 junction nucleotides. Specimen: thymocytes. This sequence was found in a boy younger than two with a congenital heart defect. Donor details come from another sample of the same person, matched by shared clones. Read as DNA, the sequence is TGTGCCAGCAGCGCCTCCGGGACAGGGCCCTACAATGAGCAGTTCTTC. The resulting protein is CASSASGTGPYNEQFF.